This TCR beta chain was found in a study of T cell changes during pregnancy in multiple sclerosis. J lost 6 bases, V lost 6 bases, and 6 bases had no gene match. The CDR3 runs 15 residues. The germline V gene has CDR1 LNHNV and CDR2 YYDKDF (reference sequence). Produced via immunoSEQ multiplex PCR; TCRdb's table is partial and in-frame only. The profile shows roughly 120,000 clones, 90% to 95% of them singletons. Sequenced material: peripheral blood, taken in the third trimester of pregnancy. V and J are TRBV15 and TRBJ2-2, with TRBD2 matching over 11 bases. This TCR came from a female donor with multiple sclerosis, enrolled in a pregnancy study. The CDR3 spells CATRELAGVAGELFF. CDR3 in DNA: TGTGCCACCAGGGAACTAGCGGGAGTCGCCGGGGAGCTGTTTTTT. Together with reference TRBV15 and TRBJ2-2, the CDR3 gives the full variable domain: DAMVIQNPRYQVTQFGKPVTLSCSQTLNHNVMYWYQQKSSQAPKLLFHYYDKDFNNEADTPDNFQSRRPNTSFCFLDIRSPGLGDTAMYLCATRELAGVAGELFFGEGSRLTVL.